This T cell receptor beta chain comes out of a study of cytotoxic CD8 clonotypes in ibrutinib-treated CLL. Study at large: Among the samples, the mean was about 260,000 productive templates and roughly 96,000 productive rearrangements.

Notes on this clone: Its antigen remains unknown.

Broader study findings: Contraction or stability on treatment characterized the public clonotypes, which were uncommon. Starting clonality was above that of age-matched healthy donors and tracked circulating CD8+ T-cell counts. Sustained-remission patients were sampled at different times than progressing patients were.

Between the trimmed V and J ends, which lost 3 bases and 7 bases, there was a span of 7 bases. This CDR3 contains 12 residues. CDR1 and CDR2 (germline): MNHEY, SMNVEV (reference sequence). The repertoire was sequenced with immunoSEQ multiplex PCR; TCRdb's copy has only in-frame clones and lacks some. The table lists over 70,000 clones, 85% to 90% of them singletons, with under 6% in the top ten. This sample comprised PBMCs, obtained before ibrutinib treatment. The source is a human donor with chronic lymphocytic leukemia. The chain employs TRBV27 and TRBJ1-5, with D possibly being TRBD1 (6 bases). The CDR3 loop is CASSFRGQPQHF. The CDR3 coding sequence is TGTGCCAGCAGTTTCAGGGGCCAGCCCCAGCATTTT.